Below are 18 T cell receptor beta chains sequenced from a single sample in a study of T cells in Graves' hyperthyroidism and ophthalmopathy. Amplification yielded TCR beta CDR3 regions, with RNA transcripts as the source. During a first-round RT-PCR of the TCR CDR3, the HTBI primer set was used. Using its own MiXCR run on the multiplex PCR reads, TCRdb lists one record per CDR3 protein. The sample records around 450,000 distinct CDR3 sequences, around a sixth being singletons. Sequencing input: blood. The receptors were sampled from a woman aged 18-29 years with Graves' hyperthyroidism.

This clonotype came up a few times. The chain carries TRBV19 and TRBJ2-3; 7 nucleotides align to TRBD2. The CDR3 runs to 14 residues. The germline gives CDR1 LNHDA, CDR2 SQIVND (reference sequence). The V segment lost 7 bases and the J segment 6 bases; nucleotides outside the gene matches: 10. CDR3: CASTWGGSGDTQYF. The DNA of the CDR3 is TGTGCCAGTACCTGGGGCGGGAGTGGCGATACGCAGTATTTT.

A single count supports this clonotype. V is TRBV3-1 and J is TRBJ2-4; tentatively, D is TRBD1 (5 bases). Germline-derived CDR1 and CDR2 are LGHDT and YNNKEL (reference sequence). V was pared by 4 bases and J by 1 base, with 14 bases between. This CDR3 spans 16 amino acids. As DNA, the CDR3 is TGTGCCAGCAGCCGCGAACCAGGGCTTGCCAAAAACATTCAGTACTTC. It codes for CASSREPGLAKNIQYF.

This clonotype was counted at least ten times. The CDR3 protein is CASSLSEGYEKLFF. CDR3 sequence (DNA): TGCGCCAGCAGCTTGTCGGAAGGTTATGAAAAACTGTTTTTT. The chain combines TRBV5-1 with TRBJ1-4; D not certain. The CDR3 contains 14 residues. Germline CDR1 is SGHRS and CDR2 is YFSETQ. Trimming stripped 1 base from V and 6 bases from J, with 10 bases between. Looking up the rest from reference TRBV5-1 and TRBJ1-4 gives the full variable domain: KAGVTQTPRYLIKTRGQQVTLSCSPISGHRSVSWYQQTPGQGLQFLFEYFSETQRNKGNFPGRFSGRQFSNSRSEMNVSTLELGDSALYLCASSLSEGYEKLFFGSGTQLSVL.

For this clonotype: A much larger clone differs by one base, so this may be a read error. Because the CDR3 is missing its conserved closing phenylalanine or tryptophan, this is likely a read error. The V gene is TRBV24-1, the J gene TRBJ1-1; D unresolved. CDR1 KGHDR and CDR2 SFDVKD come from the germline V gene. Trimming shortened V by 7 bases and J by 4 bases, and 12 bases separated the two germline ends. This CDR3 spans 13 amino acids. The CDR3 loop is CATRGGLGTEAFL. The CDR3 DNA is TGTGCCACCAGGGGAGGTTTAGGCACTGAAGCTTTCCTT.

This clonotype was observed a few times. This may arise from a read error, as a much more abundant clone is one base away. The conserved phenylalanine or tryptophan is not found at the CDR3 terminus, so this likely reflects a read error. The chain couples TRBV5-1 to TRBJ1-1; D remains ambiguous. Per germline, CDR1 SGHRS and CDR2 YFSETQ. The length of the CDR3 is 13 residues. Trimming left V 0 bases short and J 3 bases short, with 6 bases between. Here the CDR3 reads CASSLGSYTEAFS. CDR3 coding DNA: TGCGCCAGCAGCTTGGGCAGCTACACTGAAGCTTTCTCT.

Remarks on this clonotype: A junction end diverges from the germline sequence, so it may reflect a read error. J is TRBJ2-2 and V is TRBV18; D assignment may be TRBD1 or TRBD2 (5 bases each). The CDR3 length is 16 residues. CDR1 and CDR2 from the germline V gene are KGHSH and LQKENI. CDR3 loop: CASSPPHRADTGEPFF. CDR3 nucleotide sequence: TGTGCCAGCTCACCACCGCATCGGGCGGACACCGGGGAGCCGTTTTTT.

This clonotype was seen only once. This CDR3 is CASSYGRQGNTEAFF. In DNA, the CDR3 is TGTGCCAGCAGTTACGGTAGGCAGGGGAACACTGAAGCTTTCTTT. The chain has TRBV6-2 or TRBV6-3 and TRBJ1-1; D may be TRBD1 (5 bases). V was shortened by 2 bases and J by 1 base, with 11 bases between the two germline ends. The CDR3 spans 15 residues. From germline, CDR1 is MNHEY and CDR2 SVGEGT.

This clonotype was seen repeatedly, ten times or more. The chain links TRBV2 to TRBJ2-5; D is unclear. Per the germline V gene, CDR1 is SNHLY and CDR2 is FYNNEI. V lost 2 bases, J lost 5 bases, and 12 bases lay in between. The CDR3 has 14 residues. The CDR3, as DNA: TGTGCCAGCAGTGAAACTGATAGGGCGGAGACCCAGTACTTC. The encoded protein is CASSETDRAETQYF.

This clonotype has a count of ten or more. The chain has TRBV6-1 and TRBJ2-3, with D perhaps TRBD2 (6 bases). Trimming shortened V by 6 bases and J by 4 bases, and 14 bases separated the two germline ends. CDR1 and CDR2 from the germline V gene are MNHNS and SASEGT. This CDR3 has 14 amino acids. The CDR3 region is CASRRLEVADTQYF. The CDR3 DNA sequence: TGTGCCAGCAGGCGACTAGAGGTGGCAGATACGCAGTATTTT.

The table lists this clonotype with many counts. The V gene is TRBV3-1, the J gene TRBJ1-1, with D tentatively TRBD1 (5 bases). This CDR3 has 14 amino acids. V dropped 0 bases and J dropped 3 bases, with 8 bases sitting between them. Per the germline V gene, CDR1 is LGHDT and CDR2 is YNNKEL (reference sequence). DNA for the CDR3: TGTGCCAGCAGCCAAGACAGGGCGGACACTGAAGCTTTCTTT. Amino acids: CASSQDRADTEAFF. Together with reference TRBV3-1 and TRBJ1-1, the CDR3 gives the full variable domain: DTAVSQTPKYLVTQMGNDKSIKCEQNLGHDTMYWYKQDSKKFLKIMFSYNNKELIINETVPNRFSPKSPDKAHLNLHINSLELGDSAVYFCASSQDRADTEAFFGQGTRLTVV.

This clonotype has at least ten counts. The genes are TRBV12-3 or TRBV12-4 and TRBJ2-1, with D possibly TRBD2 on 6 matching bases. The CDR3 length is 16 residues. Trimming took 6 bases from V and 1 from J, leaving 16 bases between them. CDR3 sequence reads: CASRAHGSKSYNEQFF. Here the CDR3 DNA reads TGTGCCAGCAGAGCTCACGGGAGCAAATCCTACAATGAGCAGTTCTTC.

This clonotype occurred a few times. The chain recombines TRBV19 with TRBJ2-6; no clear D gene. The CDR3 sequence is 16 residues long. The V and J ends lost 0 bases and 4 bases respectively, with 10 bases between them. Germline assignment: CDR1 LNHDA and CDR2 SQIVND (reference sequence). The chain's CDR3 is CASSIDGPMGANVLTF. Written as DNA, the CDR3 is TGTGCCAGTAGTATAGATGGGCCTATGGGGGCCAACGTCCTGACTTTC.

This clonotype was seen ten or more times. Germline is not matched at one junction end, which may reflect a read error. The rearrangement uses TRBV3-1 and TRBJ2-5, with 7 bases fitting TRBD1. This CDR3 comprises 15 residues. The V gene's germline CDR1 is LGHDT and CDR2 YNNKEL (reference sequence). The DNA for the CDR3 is TGTGCCAGCAGACAAGGGGCGGACAGGCAAGAGACCCAGTACTTC. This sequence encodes CASRQGADRQETQYF.

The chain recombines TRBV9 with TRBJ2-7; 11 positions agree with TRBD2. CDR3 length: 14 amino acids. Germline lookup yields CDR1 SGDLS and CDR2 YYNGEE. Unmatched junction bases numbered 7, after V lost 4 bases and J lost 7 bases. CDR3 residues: CASSSSGTSGEQYF. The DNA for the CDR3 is TGTGCCAGCAGCTCCTCGGGGACTAGCGGTGAGCAGTACTTC.

CDR3 region: CASSFGGPRGEQYF. The DNA of the CDR3 is TGTGCCAGCAGCTTCGGGGGGCCACGGGGGGAGCAGTACTTC. V is TRBV7-2 and J is TRBJ2-7; possible D gene TRBD2, 7 bases. The CDR3 is made up of 14 amino acids. Trimming removed 3 bases from V and 7 bases from J, with 16 bases in between. Looked up from germline, CDR1 is SGHTA and CDR2 is FQGNSA.

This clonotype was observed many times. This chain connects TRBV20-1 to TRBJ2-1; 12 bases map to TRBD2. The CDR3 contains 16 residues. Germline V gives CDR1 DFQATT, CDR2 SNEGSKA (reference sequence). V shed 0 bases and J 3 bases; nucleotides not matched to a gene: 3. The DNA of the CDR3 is TGCAGTGCTAGAGACCTAGCGGGGGGGATCTACAATGAGCAGTTCTTC. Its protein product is CSARDLAGGIYNEQFF.

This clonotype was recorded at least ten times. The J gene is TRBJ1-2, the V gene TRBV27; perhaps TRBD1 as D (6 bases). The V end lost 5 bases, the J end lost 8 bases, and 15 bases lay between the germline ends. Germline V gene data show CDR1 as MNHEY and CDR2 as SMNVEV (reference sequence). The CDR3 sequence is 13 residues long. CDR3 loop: CASSQGRLSGYTF. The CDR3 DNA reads TGTGCCAGCAGTCAGGGGAGGCTATCGGGCTACACCTTC.

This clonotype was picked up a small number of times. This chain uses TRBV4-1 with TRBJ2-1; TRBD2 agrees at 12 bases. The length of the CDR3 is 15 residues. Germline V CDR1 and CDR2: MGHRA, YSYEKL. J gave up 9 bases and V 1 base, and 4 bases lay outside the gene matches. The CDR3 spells CASSQGLAGEGEQFF. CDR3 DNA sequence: TGCGCCAGCAGCCAAGGACTAGCGGGGGAAGGTGAGCAGTTCTTC.